In this sample, the clone carrying this T cell receptor beta chain turned up a few times. This sample stems from a study of T-cell reconstitution after alpha-beta-depleted transplantation in children. The CDR3 has 16 amino acids. V shed 2 bases and J shed 6 bases, with 17 bases lying between them. Germline lookup yields CDR1 SGHDT and CDR2 YYEEEE. A TCRbeta library incorporating unique molecular identifiers was prepared. TCRdb re-analysed the PCR reads in MiXCR, keeping a single row per CDR3 protein. Of about 540,000 distinct CDR3 sequences listed, approximately 16% are singletons. The sequences come from PBMCs from the stem cell graft donor, collected from the stem cell graft. The chain carries TRBV5-6 and TRBJ1-4; tentatively, D is TRBD1 (6 bases). The receptor was derived from a human donor who donated a stem cell graft to a child with acute lymphoblastic leukemia. The CDR3, as DNA: TGTGCCAGCAGCTTTTTCGACAGGCCCCGGTATGAAAAACTGTTTTTT. It is translated as CASSFFDRPRYEKLFF.